This T cell receptor beta chain derives from a study of breast tumors, draining lymph nodes, adjacent tissues (dated by TCRdb to the mid-2010s). Some background on the complete study: In breast cancer patients, the study compared the TCR beta repertoires of tumor, adjacent nontumor tissue and axillary lymph nodes. The study was designed to assess the relationships and possible T-cell exchange between tumor, surrounding tissue and draining lymph node repertoires in human breast cancer.

Study-level results and caveats: The data were considered consistent with the idea that most tumor T cells come from the lymph node and then expand in tumor tissue. The conclusion that tumor T cells originate in lymph nodes was presented as consistent with a hypothesis rather than as directly demonstrated. In luminal-like breast cancer, tumor and nontumor tissue repertoires resembled each other significantly more than in basal-like breast cancer. T-cell repertoire diversity in tumors was found to be lower than in lymph nodes but higher than in nontumor tissue, and preferential V and J gene usage was observed.

Sequencing was carried out with an Illumina HiSeq 2000. Multiplex PCR amplification was used to build the TCR beta chain libraries. The amplified TCR beta chain products were analyzed by high-throughput sequencing. The public sequencing data were trimmed at Q25 with fastp and processed into clonotypes with MiXCR by TCRdb, which kept only in-frame beta chains. Identical CDR3 protein sequences are pooled into one entry, listed with their most common genes and DNA. The sample includes about 130,000 distinct CDR3 sequences, with roughly 20% observed a single time. The ten largest clones add up to 2.2% of the sample. The CDR3, from cysteine to phenylalanine, totals 13 residues. The sequence is cut down to CDR3 DNA, 39 bases in frame from base 1. CDR1 and CDR2 are read off the germline V gene as MGHRA and YSYEKL. The germline ends are 9 bases apart after V is trimmed by 4 bases and J by 3 bases. The axillary draining lymph nodes of breast cancer patients were the source of the lymph node samples.

A few counts support this clonotype. Its binding antigen is unknown. No quality values exist for individual bases; no much larger clone is one base distant. The chain links TRBV4-1 with TRBJ1-2; the D gene is perhaps TRBD1, on 5 matching bases. Sample: axillary lymph node tissue. The receptor was isolated from a female donor with breast cancer. Some clones in this sample may be carry-over from other donors' samples. This receptor carries the CDR3 CASSPGTYYGYTF. The nucleotide sequence is TGCGCCAGCAGCCCCGGGACGTACTATGGCTACACCTTC.